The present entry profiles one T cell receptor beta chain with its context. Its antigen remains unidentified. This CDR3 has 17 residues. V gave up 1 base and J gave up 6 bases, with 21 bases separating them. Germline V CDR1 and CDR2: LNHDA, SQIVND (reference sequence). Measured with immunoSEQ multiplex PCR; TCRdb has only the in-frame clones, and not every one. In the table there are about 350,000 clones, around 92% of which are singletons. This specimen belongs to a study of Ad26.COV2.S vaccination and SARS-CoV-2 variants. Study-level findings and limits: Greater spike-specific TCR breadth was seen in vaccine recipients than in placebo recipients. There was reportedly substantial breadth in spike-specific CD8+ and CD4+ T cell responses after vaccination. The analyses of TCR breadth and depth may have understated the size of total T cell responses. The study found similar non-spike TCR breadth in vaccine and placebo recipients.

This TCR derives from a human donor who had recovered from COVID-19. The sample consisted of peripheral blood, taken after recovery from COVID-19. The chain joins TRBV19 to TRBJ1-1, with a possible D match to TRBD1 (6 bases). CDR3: CASSIGGPGRGFPEAFF. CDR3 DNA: TGTGCCAGTAGTATAGGGGGGCCGGGAAGGGGTTTTCCTGAAGCTTTCTTT.